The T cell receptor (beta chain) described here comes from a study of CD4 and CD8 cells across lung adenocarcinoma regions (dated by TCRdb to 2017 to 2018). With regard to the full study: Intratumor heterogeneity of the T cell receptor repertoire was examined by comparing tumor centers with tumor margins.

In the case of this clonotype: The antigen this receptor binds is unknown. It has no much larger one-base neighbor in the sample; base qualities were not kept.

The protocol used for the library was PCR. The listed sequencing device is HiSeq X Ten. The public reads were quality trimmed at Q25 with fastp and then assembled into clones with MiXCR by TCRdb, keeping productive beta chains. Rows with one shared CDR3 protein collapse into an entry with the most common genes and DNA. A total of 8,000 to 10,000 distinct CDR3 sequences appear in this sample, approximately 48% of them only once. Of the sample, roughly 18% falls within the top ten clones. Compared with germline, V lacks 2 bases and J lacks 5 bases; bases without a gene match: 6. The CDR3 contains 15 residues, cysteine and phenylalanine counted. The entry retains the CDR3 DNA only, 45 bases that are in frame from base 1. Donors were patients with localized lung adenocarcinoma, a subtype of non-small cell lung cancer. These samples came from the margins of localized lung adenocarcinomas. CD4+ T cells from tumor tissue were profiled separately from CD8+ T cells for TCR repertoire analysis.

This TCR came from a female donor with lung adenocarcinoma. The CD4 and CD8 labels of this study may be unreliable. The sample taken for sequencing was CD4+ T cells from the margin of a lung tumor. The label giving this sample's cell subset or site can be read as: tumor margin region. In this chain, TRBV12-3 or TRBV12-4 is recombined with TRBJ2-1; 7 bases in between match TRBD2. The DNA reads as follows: TGTGCCAGCAGTTTAACGGCTAGCGGAAACAATGAGCAGTTCTTC. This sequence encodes CASSLTASGNNEQFF.